The present T cell receptor beta chain was sequenced within a study of technical replicates of blood from a few donors. V lost 3 bases to trimming and J lost 5 bases; unmatched junction nucleotides: 8. The germline V gene encodes CDR1 LGHNA and CDR2 YNFKEQ. This CDR3 has 15 residues. Produced via immunoSEQ multiplex PCR; TCRdb's table is partial and in-frame only. The sample holds just under 60,000 clones, 85% to 95% seen once. This receptor was taken from a human donor in good health. Some clones in this sample may be carry-over from other donors' samples. V usage is TRBV4-2 and J usage is TRBJ2-5, with 8 positions matching TRBD1. The sequenced sample consisted of PBMCs. CDR3 DNA sequence: TGTGCCAGCAGCCAGGACAGGGTAAGGTCGGAGACCCAGTACTTC. Its translation is CASSQDRVRSETQYF.